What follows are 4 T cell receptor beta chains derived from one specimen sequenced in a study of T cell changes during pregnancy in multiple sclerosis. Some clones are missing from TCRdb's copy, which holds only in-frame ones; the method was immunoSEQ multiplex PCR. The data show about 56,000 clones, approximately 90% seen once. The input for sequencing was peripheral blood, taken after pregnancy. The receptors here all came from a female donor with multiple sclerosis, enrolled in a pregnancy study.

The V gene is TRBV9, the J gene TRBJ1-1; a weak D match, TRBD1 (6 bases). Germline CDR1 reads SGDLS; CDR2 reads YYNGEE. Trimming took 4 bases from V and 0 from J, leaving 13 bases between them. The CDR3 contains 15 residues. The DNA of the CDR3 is TGTGCCAGCAGCCCAATGGGGGCGATGAACACTGAAGCTTTCTTT. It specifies CASSPMGAMNTEAFF.

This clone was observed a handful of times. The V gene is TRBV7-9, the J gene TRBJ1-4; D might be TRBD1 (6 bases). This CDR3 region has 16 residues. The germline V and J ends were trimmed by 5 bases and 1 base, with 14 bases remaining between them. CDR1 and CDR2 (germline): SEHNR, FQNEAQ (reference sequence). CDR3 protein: CASSRRGGLTNEKLFF. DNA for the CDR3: TGTGCCAGCAGCCGCCGCGGGGGGCTAACTAATGAAAAACTGTTTTTT.

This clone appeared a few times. The CDR3 region is CASSFGQGYGYTF. DNA for the CDR3: TGTGCCAGCAGTTTCGGACAGGGTTATGGCTACACCTTC. The chain recombines TRBV28 with TRBJ1-2; TRBD1 matches 8 bases. The CDR3 spans 13 residues. Per germline, CDR1 MDHEN and CDR2 SYDVKM. J was trimmed by 5 bases and V by 3 bases; bases with no gene match: 2.

In nucleotides, the CDR3 is TGTGCCAGCAGTTACTCGAGGATCCTTGCTGGAAACACCATATATTTT. It is translated as CASSYSRILAGNTIYF. This chain joins TRBV6-5 and TRBJ1-3; D is unclear. V lost 0 bases and J lost 2, with 11 bases in between. Germline lookup yields CDR1 MNHEY and CDR2 SVGAGI. The CDR3 covers 16 residues.